This T cell receptor (beta chain) was sequenced for a study of T cells in Graves' hyperthyroidism and ophthalmopathy. Study-level findings and limits: Ophthalmopathy got predicted by the model a median roughly six months before its onset. Ophthalmopathy was told apart from stable hyperthyroidism by a 13 V-J model.

The CDR3 regions of TCR beta were amplified from RNA transcripts. The TCR CDR3 first-round RT-PCR relied on the HTBI primer set. A single record per CDR3 protein comes from TCRdb applying MiXCR to the multiplex PCR reads. The profile shows a few hundred thousand distinct CDR3 sequences, 40% to 55% of them singletons. This clonotype occurred many times. No antigen is known for it. The CDR3 spans 14 residues. V was pared by 5 bases and J by 6 bases, with 7 bases of the junction left unmatched. CDR1 and CDR2 (germline): MDHEN, SYDVKM. The chain couples TRBV28 to TRBJ1-5, with 7 bases lining up with TRBD1. The TCR was taken from an adult woman with Graves' disease, either hyperthyroidism or ophthalmopathy (not recorded which). Source material: peripheral blood or thyroid tissue (not recorded which). DNA for the CDR3: TGTGCCAGCAGTCCCGACAGGGTTGGTCAGCCCCAGCATTTT. Translation: CASSPDRVGQPQHF.